These 28 T cell receptor beta chains share one sample of origin, sequenced in a study of blood T cell repertoires in COVID-19 (TCRdb year 2020). The library came from the immunoSEQ multiplex PCR assay. TCRdb carries this immuneACCESS record with in-frame sequences only. Its versions omit some clonotypes, under half of them owing to an unresolved V gene in the studies checked, with the rest unexplained. The sample profile shows under 150,000 clones; 70% to 85% of them were found once. The ten largest clones represent around 4% of the sample. The sample comprised peripheral blood. The source of these receptors is a man aged 55-75 years with acute or convalescent COVID-19.

The gene calls are TRBV12-3 or TRBV12-4 and TRBJ1-2; D gene unclear. The germline V and J ends were trimmed by 7 bases and 8 bases, with 14 bases remaining between them. This CDR3 region has 12 residues. The CDR3 sequence: CASIPSAGGYTF. The CDR3 coding sequence is TGTGCCAGCATTCCTAGCGCGGGAGGCTACACCTTC.

This chain uses TRBV3-1 (or the pseudogene TRBV3-2) with TRBJ2-7, with D possibly being TRBD1 (6 bases). This CDR3 spans 14 amino acids. The V gene lost 2 bases and the J gene lost 3 bases, with 11 bases spanning the gap. Germline V gene lookup returns CDR1 LGHDT and CDR2 YNNKEL (reference sequence). This CDR3 is CASSQNTDSYEQYF. The CDR3 nucleotides read TGTGCCAGCAGCCAAAATACGGACAGCTACGAGCAGTACTTC.

The chain joins TRBV10-3 to TRBJ1-5; 9 positions agree with TRBD1. The CDR3 totals 14 residues. Germline V gene sequence: CDR1 ENHRY, CDR2 SYGVKD. V lost 3 bases, J lost 9 bases, and 6 bases stayed unmatched. CDR3 in amino acids: CAISDSGTGRPQHF. The CDR3 bases are TGTGCCATCAGTGACTCCGGGACAGGGAGGCCCCAGCATTTT.

The chain uses TRBV28 and TRBJ2-7, with 12 bases matching TRBD1. The V and J ends lost 5 bases and 6 bases, in that order; junction bases with no gene match: 8. CDR1 is MDHEN, CDR2 SYDVKM, per germline. The CDR3 has 15 amino acids. The CDR3 region is CASSTSRDRGPEQYF. CDR3 bases: TGTGCCAGCAGTACCAGCCGGGACAGGGGGCCCGAGCAGTACTTC.

The sample holds a few counts of this clone. The V call is TRBV15, the J call TRBJ1-3; D call uncertain. There are 15 residues in the CDR3. The V end lost 0 bases, the J end lost 0 bases, and 6 bases lay between the germline ends. CDR1 is LNHNV and CDR2 is YYDKDF in the germline V gene (reference sequence). The CDR3 nucleotides are TGTGCCACCAGCAGAGACGGGTTCTCTGGAAACACCATATATTTT. Its translation: CATSRDGFSGNTIYF.

This clone was detected only a few times. The V call is TRBV12-3 or TRBV12-4, the J call TRBJ2-2, with 8 bases identical to TRBD1. The CDR3 loop spans 13 amino acids. V was pared by 3 bases and J by 9 bases, with 3 bases of the junction left unmatched. The CDR3 sequence is CASSFTGGWELFF. CDR3 DNA: TGTGCCAGCAGTTTCACAGGGGGTTGGGAGCTGTTTTTT.

V and J are TRBV7-9 and TRBJ2-1; D might be TRBD1 (5 bases). CDR1 and CDR2 from the germline V gene are SEHNR and FQNEAQ (reference sequence). The V and J ends lost 3 bases and 2 bases respectively, with 8 bases between them. This CDR3 has 14 residues. The CDR3 nucleotides are TGTGCCAGCAGCTTTGAAGGGGCCTACAATGAGCAGTTCTTC. It yields the protein CASSFEGAYNEQFF.

The chain uses TRBV6-5 and TRBJ1-1, with D unclear. CDR1 is MNHEY and CDR2 is SVGAGI in the germline V gene. The CDR3 is 15 amino acids. V was cut by 0 bases and J by 6 bases, with 14 bases left in between. This CDR3 reads CASSYSGRGEPEAFF. CDR3 DNA: TGTGCCAGCAGTTACTCTGGACGTGGGGAGCCTGAAGCTTTCTTT.

The rearrangement joins TRBV28 to TRBJ1-6; D unresolved. Looked up from germline, CDR1 is MDHEN and CDR2 is SYDVKM. The CDR3 length is 14 residues. Trimming removed 2 bases from V and 8 bases from J, with 10 bases in between. The CDR3 region has the DNA TGTGCCAGCAGTTTAGGCCGGAGAGATTCACCCCTCCACTTT. It specifies CASSLGRRDSPLHF.

This clone was seen only once. The chain combines TRBV6-5 with TRBJ2-7; 7 nucleotides line up with TRBD2. V lost 7 bases to trimming and J lost 5 bases; unmatched junction nucleotides: 11. The germline gives CDR1 MNHEY, CDR2 SVGAGI. CDR3 length: 14 residues. The CDR3 DNA is TGTGCCAGCACGGGGGGTGGGGCCTGGGACGAGCAGTACTTC. This codes for CASTGGGAWDEQYF.

The chain has TRBV2 and TRBJ1-5; 7 bases align to TRBD1. This CDR3 region has 16 residues. J lost 7 bases, V lost 6 bases, and 15 bases had no gene match. The germline gives CDR1 SNHLY, CDR2 FYNNEI. This CDR3 reads CASSLQGMGLGQPQHF. CDR3 DNA sequence: TGTGCCAGCAGCTTACAGGGGATGGGCCTGGGGCAGCCCCAGCATTTT.

This clone has more than one count but fewer than ten. This rearrangement joins TRBV5-1 to TRBJ1-6, with D uncertain. Trimming stripped 0 bases from V and 7 bases from J, with 8 bases between. The V gene's germline CDR1 is SGHRS and CDR2 YFSETQ. CDR3 length: 14 residues. CDR3 sequence (DNA): TGCGCCAGCAGCTTGGGGGGAGACAATTCACCCCTCCACTTT. Translated: CASSLGGDNSPLHF.

This chain links TRBV7-9 with TRBJ2-5, with D uncertain. The CDR3 is 14 residues long. From germline, CDR1 is SEHNR and CDR2 FQNEAQ (reference sequence). Trimming removed 0 bases from V and 2 bases from J, with 7 bases in between. CDR3 nucleotide sequence: TGTGCCAGCAGCTTAGCGACTCCACAAGAGACCCAGTACTTC. This codes for CASSLATPQETQYF.

The J gene is TRBJ1-3, the V gene TRBV28, with a possible D match to TRBD1 (5 bases). Trimming took 5 bases from V and 0 from J, leaving 14 bases between them. Looked up from germline, CDR1 is MDHEN and CDR2 is SYDVKM. The CDR3 length is 16 residues. The CDR3 sequence: CASSPQGSPSGNTIYF. In DNA, the CDR3 is TGTGCCAGCAGTCCTCAGGGTTCCCCCTCTGGAAACACCATATATTTT.

This clone occurred a few times. V is TRBV29-1 and J is TRBJ1-2, with D maybe TRBD1 (5 bases). This CDR3 has 15 residues. Trimming removed 4 bases from V and 4 bases from J, with 19 bases in between. Germline CDR1 SQVTM, CDR2 ANQGSEA. The CDR3 sequence is CSVVGTGKSPYGYTF. CDR3 DNA sequence: TGCAGCGTTGTGGGAACAGGCAAATCCCCCTATGGCTACACCTTC. Filled out from reference TRBV29-1 and TRBJ1-2, the complete variable domain reads SAVISQKPSRDICQRGTSLTIQCQVDSQVTMMFWYRQQPGQSLTLIATANQGSEATYESGFVIDKFPISRPNLTFSTLTVSNMSPEDSSIYLCSVVGTGKSPYGYTFGSGTRLTVV.

This clone was counted between two and nine times. This chain's CDR3 is CASSQDAGGLHTGELFF. As DNA, the CDR3 is TGCGCCAGCAGCCAAGACGCCGGGGGGCTTCACACCGGGGAGCTGTTTTTT. The chain combines TRBV4-3 with TRBJ2-2; D may be TRBD2 (7 bases). CDR1 is LGHNA and CDR2 is YSLEER in the germline V gene. The CDR3 is 17 residues long. V lost 0 bases, J lost 3 bases, and 14 bases lay in between.

This sequence joins TRBV6-5 and TRBJ1-1; possibly TRBD1 for D (6 bases). CDR3 length equals 14 residues. Germline CDR1 and CDR2: MNHEY and SVGAGI. V was clipped by 5 bases and J by 1 base, with 11 bases between them. CDR3 in DNA: TGTGCCAGCAGTAGCCTACAGGGGAACACTGAAGCTTTCTTT. Protein sequence: CASSSLQGNTEAFF.

V usage is TRBV7-2 and J usage is TRBJ1-2; TRBD1 matches 9 bases. The CDR3 is 13 residues long. CDR1 and CDR2 (germline): SGHTA, FQGNSA. J lost 6 bases, V lost 5 bases, and 4 bases had no gene match. DNA for the CDR3: TGTGCCAGCAGCGAGGGACAGGGAAATGGCTACACCTTC. This gives the protein CASSEGQGNGYTF.

This clone turned up a few times. The chain employs TRBV28 and TRBJ2-1; 9 bases line up with TRBD2. With 5 bases clipped from V and 4 bases from J, the junction kept 6 bases outside the gene matches. CDR3 length: 15 residues. Germline V gives CDR1 MDHEN, CDR2 SYDVKM. The CDR3 loop reads CASSGGLAGYNEQFF. Here the CDR3 DNA reads TGTGCCAGCAGTGGGGGACTAGCAGGGTACAATGAGCAGTTCTTC. Full variable domain (remainder filled in from reference TRBV28 and TRBJ2-1): DVKVTQSSRYLVKRTGEKVFLECVQDMDHENMFWYRQDPGLGLRLIYFSYDVKMKEKGDIPEGYSVSREKKERFSLILESASTNQTSMYLCASSGGLAGYNEQFFGPGTRLTVL.

This chain joins TRBV30 and TRBJ2-1, with 7 bases that match TRBD2. V gave up 2 bases and J gave up 6 bases; unmatched junction bases: 4. The CDR3 totals 13 residues. The germline CDR1 and CDR2 sequences are GTSNPN and SVGIG (reference sequence). This CDR3 is CAWSWSGTNEQFF. DNA of the CDR3: TGTGCCTGGAGTTGGAGCGGGACCAATGAGCAGTTCTTC.

A single count supports this clone. This sequence joins TRBV3-1 (or the pseudogene TRBV3-2) and TRBJ2-3; possibly TRBD2 for D (5 bases). Germline V CDR1 and CDR2: LGHDT, YNNKEL (reference sequence). Trimming removed 1 base from V and 11 bases from J, with 16 bases in between. The CDR3 extends over 14 amino acids. The CDR3 region is CASSQGERAEGQYF. CDR3 bases: TGTGCCAGCAGCCAAGGAGAAAGGGCTGAGGGGCAGTATTTT.

The chain combines TRBV5-5 with TRBJ2-3; no firm D call. The germline gives CDR1 SGHKS, CDR2 YYEKEE (reference sequence). V was cut by 4 bases and J by 3 bases, with 18 bases left in between. CDR3 length: 16 residues. This chain's CDR3 is CASSLTPLLKTDTQYF. The CDR3 DNA reads as TGTGCCAGCAGCCTTACGCCACTACTTAAAACAGATACGCAGTATTTT.

J is TRBJ2-7 and V is TRBV19; 10 positions agree with TRBD1. Per the germline V gene, CDR1 is LNHDA and CDR2 is SQIVND (reference sequence). CDR3 length equals 15 residues. Losses at the gene ends were 7 bases for V and 1 base for J; bases not matched to a gene: 7. CDR3 residues: CASNSPGQGSYEQYF. DNA for the CDR3: TGTGCCAGTAACTCTCCGGGACAGGGGTCCTACGAGCAGTACTTC. The variable domain in full, completed from reference TRBV19 and TRBJ2-7, reads DGGITQSPKYLFRKEGQNVTLSCEQNLNHDAMYWYRQDPGQGLRLIYYSQIVNDFQKGDIAEGYSVSREKKESFPLTVTSAQKNPTAFYLCASNSPGQGSYEQYFGPGTRLTVT.

V and J are TRBV3-1 (or the pseudogene TRBV3-2) and TRBJ2-1, with 7 bases that match TRBD2. With V trimmed by 6 bases and J by 3 bases, 8 bases remained unmatched. CDR1 and CDR2 (germline): LGHDT, YNNKEL (reference sequence). CDR3 length: 15 amino acids. CDR3 in DNA: TGTGCCAGCAGACCTAGCGGCGGAAGCTACAATGAGCAGTTCTTC. Protein: CASRPSGGSYNEQFF.

The genes are TRBV18 and TRBJ1-2; TRBD1 is a possible D gene (5 bases). CDR3 length: 14 residues. Trimming cost V 2 bases and J 1 base, with 8 bases left between them. The V gene's germline CDR1 is KGHSH and CDR2 LQKENI. CDR3 in amino acids: CASSPTDSNYGYTF. Here the CDR3 DNA reads TGTGCCAGCTCACCAACCGACAGTAACTATGGCTACACCTTC.

This clone turned up a few times. The chain couples TRBV7-2 to TRBJ2-1, with 9 positions matching TRBD2. This CDR3 spans 14 amino acids. V lost 3 bases to trimming and J lost 5 bases; unmatched junction nucleotides: 2. From germline, CDR1 is SGHTA and CDR2 FQGNSA. This chain's CDR3 is CASSFAGGDNEQFF. CDR3 coding DNA: TGTGCCAGCAGCTTCGCGGGAGGGGACAATGAGCAGTTCTTC.

The chain recombines TRBV9 with TRBJ2-2; perhaps TRBD1 as D (6 bases). V was trimmed by 3 bases and J by 9 bases, leaving 18 bases between them. Germline CDR1 reads SGDLS; CDR2 reads YYNGEE. The CDR3 spans 15 residues. The CDR3 loop is CASSAQQGVFRELFF. The CDR3 nucleotides read TGTGCCAGCAGCGCCCAACAGGGAGTCTTCCGGGAGCTGTTTTTT.

The genes are TRBV5-1 and TRBJ1-1, with 10 bases identical to TRBD1. V gave up 4 bases and J gave up 4 bases; unmatched junction bases: 10. The CDR3 sequence is 16 residues long. CDR1 SGHRS and CDR2 YFSETQ come from the germline V gene. The CDR3 DNA is TGCGCCAGCAGCGCTGCTACAGGACAGGGGGGCACTGAAGCTTTCTTT. Translated, it gives CASSAATGQGGTEAFF. The full variable domain, rest sourced from reference TRBV5-1 and TRBJ1-1, is KAGVTQTPRYLIKTRGQQVTLSCSPISGHRSVSWYQQTPGQGLQFLFEYFSETQRNKGNFPGRFSGRQFSNSRSEMNVSTLELGDSALYLCASSAATGQGGTEAFFGQGTRLTVV.